This TCR beta chain originates from a study of shared clonotypes between healthy human individuals. Study-wide results and caveats: All-four-donor shared clonotypes had higher generation probabilities than non-shared clonotypes did. Generally, naive subsets came out with larger estimated richness than memory subsets.

Sequencing was performed with immunoSEQ multiplex PCR; in TCRdb, only in-frame clones are kept and a portion is missing. The table shows 600,000 to 800,000 clones, with over 55% occurring only once. This clone came up a few times. Its antigen is unknown. Germline lookup yields CDR1 MDHEN and CDR2 SYDVKM. This CDR3 is 13 amino acids long. V shed 8 bases and J shed 2 bases, with 11 bases lying between them. Splitting of CD4+ cells produced CD45RA+ naive and CD45RA-negative memory subsets. The chain employs TRBV28 and TRBJ2-3; D ambiguous. The sequencing input was memory CD4+ T cells sorted from blood. Subset: CD45RA-negative fraction. The TCR comes from a woman aged 25 to 39 in good health. CDR3: CASLGKNTDTQYF. The CDR3 region has the DNA TGTGCCAGCCTGGGAAAGAACACAGATACGCAGTATTTT.